Listed below are T cell receptor beta chains from one sample, sequenced in a study of T cell changes during pregnancy in multiple sclerosis. Profiled with immunoSEQ multiplex PCR; TCRdb holds only in-frame clones, not every one. The sample records about 40,000 clones, roughly 93% being singletons. This material consisted of CD4+ T cells from peripheral blood mononuclear cells, taken in the first trimester of pregnancy. Source of these receptors: a female donor with multiple sclerosis, enrolled in a pregnancy study. CDR3s include the opening cysteine and the closing phenylalanine or tryptophan. D genes are given only for firm matches. Not all rows give a size; the values are once, few, many and, for expanded clones, a class.

j_gene: TRBJ1-1
len: 13
d_gene: .
v_gene: TRBV7-8
abundance: .
CDR3aa: CASSLVAPPTAFF
CDR3nt: TGTGCCAGCAGCTTAGTTGCGCCCCCAACCGCTTTCTTT

j_gene: TRBJ1-2
len: 14
d_gene: .
v_gene: TRBV18
abundance: .
CDR3aa: CASSPGRENYGYTF
CDR3nt: TGTGCCAGCTCACCCGGCAGGGAAAATTATGGCTACACCTTC

j_gene: TRBJ1-4
len: 14
d_gene: TRBD1
v_gene: TRBV10-3
abundance: once
CDR3aa: CATQGGATNEKLFF
CDR3nt: TGTGCCACCCAGGGGGGTGCAACTAATGAAAAACTGTTTTTT

j_gene: TRBJ2-5
len: 16
d_gene: TRBD2
v_gene: TRBV7-8
abundance: .
CDR3aa: CASSLGAGGIQETQYF
CDR3nt: TGTGCCAGCAGCTTAGGGGCGGGGGGGATACAAGAGACCCAGTACTTC

j_gene: TRBJ1-5
len: 15
d_gene: TRBD1
v_gene: TRBV18
abundance: .
CDR3aa: CASSPGTGSDQPQHF
CDR3nt: TGTGCCAGCTCACCGGGGACAGGGTCAGATCAGCCCCAGCATTTT

j_gene: TRBJ2-1
len: 16
d_gene: TRBD1
v_gene: TRBV19
abundance: few
CDR3aa: CASSPGQIGFRDEQFF
CDR3nt: TGTGCCAGTAGTCCGGGACAGATTGGTTTTCGGGATGAGCAGTTCTTC

j_gene: TRBJ1-2
len: 15
d_gene: TRBD1
v_gene: TRBV5-1
abundance: .
CDR3aa: CASSPSGQGFVGYTF
CDR3nt: TGCGCCAGCAGCCCCTCGGGACAGGGGTTCGTCGGCTACACCTTC

j_gene: TRBJ1-5
len: 17
d_gene: TRBD1
v_gene: TRBV7-2
abundance: .
CDR3aa: CASSLGGGQGSNQPQHF
CDR3nt: TGTGCCAGCAGCTTAGGGGGTGGACAGGGTAGCAATCAGCCCCAGCATTTT

j_gene: TRBJ2-1
len: 15
d_gene: .
v_gene: TRBV6-5
abundance: .
CDR3aa: CASSYRGVKVGEQFF
CDR3nt: TGTGCCAGCAGTTACAGGGGCGTGAAGGTCGGTGAGCAGTTCTTC

j_gene: TRBJ2-1
len: 15
d_gene: TRBD1
v_gene: TRBV15
abundance: .
CDR3aa: CATSSETGTGNEQFF
CDR3nt: TGTGCCACCAGCAGTGAAACCGGGACAGGCAATGAGCAGTTCTTC

j_gene: TRBJ2-7
len: 17
d_gene: TRBD2
v_gene: TRBV6-4
abundance: .
CDR3aa: CASSNPTSDQKAYEQYF
CDR3nt: TGTGCCAGCTCAAACCCGACTAGCGACCAAAAGGCCTACGAGCAGTACTTC

j_gene: TRBJ1-1
len: 17
d_gene: .
v_gene: TRBV5-1
abundance: .
CDR3aa: CASSSSTGRLMNTEAFF
CDR3nt: .

j_gene: TRBJ2-5
len: 15
d_gene: TRBD2
v_gene: TRBV18
abundance: .
CDR3aa: CASSPGLAGQETQYF
CDR3nt: TGTGCCAGCTCACCGGGACTAGCGGGACAAGAGACCCAGTACTTC

j_gene: TRBJ2-5
len: 11
d_gene: .
v_gene: TRBV6-6
abundance: .
CDR3aa: CASSRGETQYF
CDR3nt: TGTGCCAGCAGTCGAGGAGAGACCCAGTACTTC

j_gene: TRBJ1-3
len: 14
d_gene: .
v_gene: TRBV9
abundance: few
CDR3aa: CASSVTESGNTIYF
CDR3nt: TGTGCCAGCAGCGTTACAGAGTCTGGAAACACCATATATTTT

j_gene: TRBJ2-1
len: 16
d_gene: TRBD2
v_gene: TRBV7-3
abundance: .
CDR3aa: CASSPRTSGADGEQFF
CDR3nt: TGTGCCAGCAGCCCTAGGACTAGCGGGGCTGATGGTGAGCAGTTCTTC

j_gene: TRBJ2-2
len: 14
d_gene: .
v_gene: TRBV6-1
abundance: .
CDR3aa: CAIIASSNTGELFF
CDR3nt: TGTGCCATTATAGCGTCTTCGAACACCGGGGAGCTGTTTTTT

j_gene: TRBJ2-7
len: 12
d_gene: .
v_gene: TRBV7-2
abundance: .
CDR3aa: CASSLPAYEQYF
CDR3nt: TGTGCCAGCAGCTTACCCGCCTACGAGCAGTACTTC

j_gene: TRBJ2-2
len: 13
d_gene: .
v_gene: TRBV5-5
abundance: once
CDR3aa: CASSLGGPGELFF
CDR3nt: TGTGCCAGCAGCTTGGGAGGGCCCGGGGAGCTGTTTTTT

j_gene: TRBJ1-1
len: 15
d_gene: .
v_gene: TRBV5-1
abundance: .
CDR3aa: CASSLSGPWDTEAFF
CDR3nt: TGCGCCAGCAGCTTGTCAGGCCCCTGGGACACTGAAGCTTTCTTT

j_gene: TRBJ2-7
len: 13
d_gene: TRBD1
v_gene: TRBV2
abundance: .
CDR3aa: CASKPGQGSEQYF
CDR3nt: TGTGCCAGCAAACCGGGACAGGGGTCCGAGCAGTACTTC